This T cell receptor beta chain was identified in a study of T cell changes during pregnancy in multiple sclerosis (dated by TCRdb to about 2019). About the study as a whole: In women with multiple sclerosis, the researchers looked at how the T cell repertoire shifted as pregnancy progressed.

This clone was found once. No cognate antigen has been identified for it. Qualities for individual bases were not recorded, and no much larger clone is one base off. The library was made by the immunoSEQ multiplex PCR assay. TCRdb limited this immuneACCESS table to in-frame rearrangements with V and J called. A share of clones is missing; checked studies link under half to unresolved V genes, and the rest is unexplained. The sample table records tens of thousands of clones; roughly 92% of these occur just once. The ten top clones hold 2.5% to 3.5% of the sample. Per the germline V gene (reference sequence), MNHEY is the CDR1 and SMNVEV is the CDR2. Inclusive of the bounding cysteine and phenylalanine, the CDR3 is 14 residues long. Only the CDR3 part of the read is kept: 42 bases, read in frame from the first base. V loses 8 bases, J loses 5 bases, and the germline ends lie 19 bases apart.

The source of this sequence is a female donor in good health, enrolled as a control in a pregnancy study. The sample was peripheral blood, taken in the third trimester of pregnancy. The chain employs TRBV27 and TRBJ2-7; TRBD2 could be the D gene, as 5 bases match. CDR3 loop: CASSTRGRADEQYF. The bases read TGTGCCAGCTCCACCCGGGGAAGGGCGGACGAGCAGTACTTC.